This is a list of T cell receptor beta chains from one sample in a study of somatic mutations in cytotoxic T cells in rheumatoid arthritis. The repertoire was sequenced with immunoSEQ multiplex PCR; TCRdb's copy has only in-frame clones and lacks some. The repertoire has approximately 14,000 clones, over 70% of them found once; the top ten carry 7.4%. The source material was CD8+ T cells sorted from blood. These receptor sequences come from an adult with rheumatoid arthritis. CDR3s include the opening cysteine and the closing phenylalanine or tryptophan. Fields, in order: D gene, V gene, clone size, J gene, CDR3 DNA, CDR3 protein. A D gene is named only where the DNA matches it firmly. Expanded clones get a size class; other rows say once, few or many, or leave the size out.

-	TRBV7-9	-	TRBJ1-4	TGTGCCAGCAGCTCACCCGACGGGGGAGAAAAACTGTTTTTT	CASSSPDGGEKLFF
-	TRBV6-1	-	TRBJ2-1	TGTGCCAGCAGTGATTTCGGGGGGCTGGGCAATGAGCAGTTCTTC	CASSDFGGLGNEQFF
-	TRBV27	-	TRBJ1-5	TGTGCCAGCAGTGTACAGGGCTTAGGCAATCAGCCCCAGCATTTT	CASSVQGLGNQPQHF
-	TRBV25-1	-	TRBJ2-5	TGTGCCAGCAGTGACCTCGGGGGACAAGAGACCCAGTACTTC	CASSDLGGQETQYF
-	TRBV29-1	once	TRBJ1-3	TGCAGCGTTGATACGGGGTTAGCCGGAAACACCATATATTTT	CSVDTGLAGNTIYF
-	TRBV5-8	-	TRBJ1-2	TGTGCCAGCAGCTCCGTACAGGGAGTTTCCGATGGCTACACCTTC	CASSSVQGVSDGYTF
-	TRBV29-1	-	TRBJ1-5	TGCAGCGTGGGATCGAATAGCAATCAGCCCCAGCATTTT	CSVGSNSNQPQHF
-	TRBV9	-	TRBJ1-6	TGTGCCAGCAGCGTAGATGACATCATCAATTCACCCCTCCACTTT	CASSVDDIINSPLHF
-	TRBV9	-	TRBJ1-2	TGTGCCAGCAGCGTAGACCAATCTAACTATGGCTACACCTTC	CASSVDQSNYGYTF
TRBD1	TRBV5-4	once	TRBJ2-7	TGTGCCAGCAGCTCAGGACAGGGGGCCCCCTACGAGCAGTACTTC	CASSSGQGAPYEQYF
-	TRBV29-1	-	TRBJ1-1	TGCAGCGTTGCGGTGGGGAATATGAACACTGAAGCTTTCTTT	CSVAVGNMNTEAFF
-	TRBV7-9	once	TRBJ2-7	TGTGCCAGCAGCTTAGACAGGGGGGGCGAGCAGTACTTC	CASSLDRGGEQYF
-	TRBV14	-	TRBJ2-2	TGTGCCAGCAGCCAAGGAGCGGGGGAGCTGTTTTTT	CASSQGAGELFF
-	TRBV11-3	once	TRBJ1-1	TGTGCCAGCAGCCTCACCTTGGGCACTGAAGCTTTCTTT	CASSLTLGTEAFF
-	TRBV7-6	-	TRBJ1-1	TGTGCCAGCAGCGCCTCCGAGAACACTGAAGCTTTCTTT	CASSASENTEAFF
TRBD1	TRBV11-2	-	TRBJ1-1	TGTGCCAGCAGCCTAGGGACAGCGAACACTGAAGCTTTCTTT	CASSLGTANTEAFF
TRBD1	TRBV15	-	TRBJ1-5	TGTGCCACCAGCACCCGGACAGGGCAGCCCCAGCATTTT	CATSTRTGQPQHF
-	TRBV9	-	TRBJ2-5	TGTGCCAGCAGCGTAGGTCGTGTCCAGGAGACCCAGTACTTC	CASSVGRVQETQYF
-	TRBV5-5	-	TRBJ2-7	TGTGCCAGCAGCTTATACGGACAGACGATCTACGAGCAGTACTTC	CASSLYGQTIYEQYF
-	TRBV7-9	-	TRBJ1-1	TGTGCCAGCAGCTCCAGGACGGCGAACACTGAAGCTTTCTTT	CASSSRTANTEAFF
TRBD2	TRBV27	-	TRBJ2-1	TGTGCCAGCAGTTTAGGGACGGCCATAGCGGGAGGGCCGGGCCCTGGGGATGAGCAGTTCTTC	CASSLGTAIAGGPGPGDEQFF
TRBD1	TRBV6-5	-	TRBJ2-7	TGTGCCAGCAGACGAACCCCCGGACAGGGGTACGAGCAGTACTTC	CASRRTPGQGYEQYF
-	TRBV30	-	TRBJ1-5	TGTGCCTGGAGTGATAGAGGTCAGCCCCAGCATTTT	CAWSDRGQPQHF
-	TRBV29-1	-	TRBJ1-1	TGCAGCGTTGGGACTGCACGGGCTTACACTGAAGCTTTCTTT	CSVGTARAYTEAFF
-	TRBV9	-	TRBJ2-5	TGTGCCAGCAGCGTCGAGTCGGGGCCCCAAGAGACCCAGTACTTC	CASSVESGPQETQYF
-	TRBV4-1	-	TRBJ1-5	TGCGCCAGCAGCCAAGAAGGGGCAGTGGGGCAGCCCCAGCATTTT	CASSQEGAVGQPQHF
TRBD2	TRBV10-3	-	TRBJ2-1	TGTGCCATCAGTGAACCCGGGACTAGCGGGGGTGATGAGCAGTTCTTC	CAISEPGTSGGDEQFF
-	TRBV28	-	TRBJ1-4	TGTGCCATCGAGGCGGGGCGGCCGGGGGAAAAACTGTTTTTT	CAIEAGRPGEKLFF
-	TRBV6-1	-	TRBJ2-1	TGTGCCAGCGGGAGTAGGCAAAATGAGCAGTTCTTC	CASGSRQNEQFF
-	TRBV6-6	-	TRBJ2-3	TGTGCCAGCAGTTCCTTTCGCACAGATACGCAGTATTTT	CASSSFRTDTQYF
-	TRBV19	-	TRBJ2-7	TGTGCCAGTAGTTCCCGGACCCTATTTTACGAGCAGTACTTC	CASSSRTLFYEQYF
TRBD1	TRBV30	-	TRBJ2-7	TGTGCCTCCGGGACAGGGGGATCCGAGCAGTACTTC	CASGTGGSEQYF
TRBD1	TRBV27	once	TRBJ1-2	TGTGCCAGACTGCTGGGGACAGGGGTCCCTAGTAACTATGGCTACACCTTC	CARLLGTGVPSNYGYTF
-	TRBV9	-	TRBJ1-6	TGTGCCAGCAGCGTAGGGGGTAGGTTGGATTCACCCCTCCACTTT	CASSVGGRLDSPLHF
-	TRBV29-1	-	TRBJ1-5	TGCAGCGTGGGATTGAATAGCAATCAGCCCCAGCATTTT	CSVGLNSNQPQHF
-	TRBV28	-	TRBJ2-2	TGTGCCAGCAGTACGGGGGACAGCAAGGCCAGCGAGCTGTTTTTT	CASSTGDSKASELFF
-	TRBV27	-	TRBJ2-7	TGTGCCAGCAGTTTATATGCGTCGGGCTCCTACGAGCAGTACTTC	CASSLYASGSYEQYF
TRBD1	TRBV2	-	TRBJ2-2	TGTGCCAGTTTAACAGGGGGACGCCCCGGGGAGCTGTTTTTT	CASLTGGRPGELFF
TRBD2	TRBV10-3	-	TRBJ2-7	TGTGCCATCGGGGAGGGAACTTCCTACGAGCAGTACTTC	CAIGEGTSYEQYF
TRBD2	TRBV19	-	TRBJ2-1	TGTGCCAGTACTTCCGGGACTAGCGGACCAAATGAGCAGTTCTTC	CASTSGTSGPNEQFF
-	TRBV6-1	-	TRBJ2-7	TGTGCCAGCAGCGCTTGGGATGGGAACGACGAGCAGTACTTC	CASSAWDGNDEQYF
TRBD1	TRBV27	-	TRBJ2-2	TGTGCCAGCCACAATCTCGGACAGGGAGTTTTGGGGGAGCTGTTTTTT	CASHNLGQGVLGELFF